This T cell receptor (beta chain) was observed in a study of T cells in Graves' hyperthyroidism and ophthalmopathy. The CDR3 has 14 amino acids. The germline CDR1 and CDR2 sequences are MNHEY and SVGAGI. With V trimmed by 6 bases and J by 5 bases, 7 bases remained unmatched. Template material for amplifying TCR beta CDR3 regions consisted of RNA transcripts. When the TCR CDR3 underwent first-round RT-PCR, the HTBI primer set was used. TCRdb reprocessed the multiplex PCR reads with MiXCR, giving one entry per CDR3 protein. In the table there are hundreds of thousands of distinct CDR3 sequences, roughly 15% of which are singletons.

The chain employs TRBV6-5 and TRBJ2-7, with TRBD1 matching over 10 bases. The sequence was obtained from a middle-aged woman with Graves' ophthalmopathy. Sequencing was performed on blood. DNA of the CDR3: TGTGCCAGCAGGTACGCCGGGACAGGGGACGAGCAGTACTTC. This codes for CASRYAGTGDEQYF.